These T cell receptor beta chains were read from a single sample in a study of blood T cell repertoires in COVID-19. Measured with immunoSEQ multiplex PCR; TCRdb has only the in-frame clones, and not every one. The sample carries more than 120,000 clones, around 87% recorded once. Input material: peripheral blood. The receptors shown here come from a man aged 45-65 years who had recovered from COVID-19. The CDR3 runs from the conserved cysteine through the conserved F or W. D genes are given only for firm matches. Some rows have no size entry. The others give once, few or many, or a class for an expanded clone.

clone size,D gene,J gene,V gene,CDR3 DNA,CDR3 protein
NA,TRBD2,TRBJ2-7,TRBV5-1,TGCGCCAGCAGCAAGGATGTCGGGAGGGAGCAGTACTTC,CASSKDVGREQYF
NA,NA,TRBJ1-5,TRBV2,TGTGCCGGACAGACGAATAGCAATCAGCCCCAGCATTTT,CAGQTNSNQPQHF
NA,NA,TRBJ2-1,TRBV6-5,TGTGCCAGCAGTTACTCGACTAGGGACAATGAGCAGTTCTTC,CASSYSTRDNEQFF
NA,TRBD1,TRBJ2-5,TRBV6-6,TGTGCCAGCAGTTACTGGGGGACAGTAGAAGAGACCCAGTACTTC,CASSYWGTVEETQYF
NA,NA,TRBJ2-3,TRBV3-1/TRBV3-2,TGTGCCTCAGGGGTTACAGATACGCAGTATTTT,CASGVTDTQYF
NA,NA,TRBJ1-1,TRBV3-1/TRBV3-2,TGTGCCAGCAGCCCACCAGGCTGGGGGGACACTGAAGCTTTCTTT,CASSPPGWGDTEAFF
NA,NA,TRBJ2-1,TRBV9,TGTGCCAGCAGCGTCTTCGGGGGTAATGAGCAGTTCTTC,CASSVFGGNEQFF
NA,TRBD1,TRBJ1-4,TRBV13,TGTGCCAGCAGCTCCACAGGGGGCGCCTGGGAAAAACTGTTTTTT,CASSSTGGAWEKLFF
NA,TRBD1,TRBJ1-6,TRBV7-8,TGTGCCAGCAGCCCGCGGGACAGGGCGATTTCACCCCTCCACTTT,CASSPRDRAISPLHF
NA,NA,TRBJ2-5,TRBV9,TGTGCCAGCAGCGTAGAAGTGTTGCGGGGCCGAGGGTACGGGGATGTTTTCGAGACCCAGTACTTC,CASSVEVLRGRGYGDVFETQYF
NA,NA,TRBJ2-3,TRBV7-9,TGTGCCAGCAGCCCCATGAAGACGGGGAGACCTAGCACAGATACGCAGTATTTT,CASSPMKTGRPSTDTQYF
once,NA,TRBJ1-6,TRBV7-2,TGTGCCAGCAGCCCTGGGCCCGGATATAATTCACCCCTCCACTTT,CASSPGPGYNSPLHF
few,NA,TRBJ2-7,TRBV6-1,TGTGCCAGCAGTGAATGGGGGGACGAAACCTACGAGCAGTACTTC,CASSEWGDETYEQYF